The following is a TCR beta chain sequence with its context. Its antigen is still unknown. Per-base qualities were not stored, and no clone one base away is much larger. These data originate in a study of OX40 agonist ivuxolimab in advanced cancers. Concerning the study at large: The costimulatory receptor OX40 (CD134) was targeted by ivuxolimab, a fully human IgG2 agonistic monoclonal antibody. Peripheral TCRbeta sequencing was intended to test whether TCR sequence diversity was altered and clonal T-cell expansion was caused by ivuxolimab. Intravenous ivuxolimab was administered to patients every 2 weeks at six dose levels: 0.01, 0.1, 0.3, 1.5, 3 and 10 mg/kg. Patients were allowed to have had prior anti-PD-1, anti-PD-L1 or anti-CTLA-4 therapy, and approximately 43% of the dose-escalation patients had previously received checkpoint inhibitors. Among the roughly 54 dose-escalation patients, about 19 had hepatocellular carcinoma, 15 or so melanoma, 9 renal cell carcinoma and 9 head and neck cancer. The paper covers the monotherapy dose-escalation part of the phase I ivuxolimab trial, which included N ≈ 57 patients. Partial responses were achieved by three dose-escalation patients, of whom one had hepatocellular carcinoma and two had cutaneous melanoma. In the dose-escalation cohort, 82.7% of patients were male, and the mean age was about 55 years, with a range of about 23 to 90. General study outcomes and caveats: At doses of 0.1 to 3.0 mg/kg, clonal expansion of both CD4+ and CD8+ blood T cells was observed from baseline to week 6. Which antigens the clonally expanded peripheral T cells were specific for was not determined. On average, CD8+ T cells showed more expanded clones than CD4+ T cells after ivuxolimab. Partial responders in the 0.1-3.0 mg/kg groups had among the lowest normalized peripheral clonal expansion, especially among CD8+ T cells. Low levels of normalized T-cell clonal expansion were also seen in some patients who did not respond.

Patients with a history of autoimmune disease or receiving systemic immunosuppression were excluded from the trial. In every dose cohort, peripheral blood was drawn for TCR sequencing at baseline, cycle 4 day 1, and cycle 7 day 1. Samples came from an open-label, multicenter, first-in-human phase I dose-escalation trial of ivuxolimab. Adults with locally advanced or metastatic melanoma, renal cell, hepatocellular, or head and neck squamous cell carcinoma were enrolled in the trial. Before TCR sequencing, CD4+ and CD8+ T cells were separately sorted from peripheral blood. Genomic DNA was extracted from sorted cells for sequencing of the TCRbeta CDR3 region. TCRbeta CDR3 regions were sequenced using the immunoSEQ Assay. The table was pulled from immuneACCESS by TCRdb, which kept in-frame rearrangements only. Such tables lose some clones; where checked, under half of the loss comes from unresolved V genes, and the rest has no known cause. The sample table shows 82,000 or so clones, and about 90% are seen once. Of the sample, approximately 1.2% is held by the ten largest clones.

The CDR3, cysteine through phenylalanine, is 15 amino acids long. Just the 45-base CDR3 DNA is kept, in frame starting at base 1. The germline V gene (reference sequence) gives CDR1 as LNHDA and CDR2 as SQIVND. Relative to germline, V is missing 3 bases and J is missing 5 bases, with 9 bases of the junction outside any gene match. This sequence originates from an adult with an advanced solid tumor such as melanoma, head and neck, liver or kidney cancer. The V and J segments used are TRBV19 and TRBJ2-5, with TRBD1 identical over 7 junction bases. This sample comprised CD4+ or CD8+ T cells sorted from blood, obtained in a trial of the OX40 agonist ivuxolimab. The nucleotides read TGTGCCAGTAGTATTCTGGGACAGAGACGGGAGACCCAGTACTTC. It codes for CASSILGQRRETQYF.